One sample yielded the 23 T cell receptor beta chains listed below, sequenced in a study of T cell repertoires in cytomegalovirus infection. The antigens of these receptors remain unknown. TCRdb re-called the reads with MiXCR, one entry per CDR3 protein. The sample records roughly 45,000 distinct CDR3 sequences, around 23% being singletons. This specimen was CD8+ T cells from cultured PBMCs, taken from culture after CMV antigen stimulation. These receptors originate from a human donor in good health (CMV status not recorded). Some clones in this sample may be carry-over from other donors' samples.

The chain employs TRBV27 and TRBJ2-7; D unresolved. Germline V gene data show CDR1 as MNHEY and CDR2 as SMNVEV (reference sequence). V was clipped by 0 bases and J by 6 bases, with 15 bases between them. The CDR3 extends over 15 amino acids. The CDR3 region has the DNA TGTGCCAGCAGTTTATCCCGATCGGCCATAAGCGAGCAGTACTTC. This translates into CASSLSRSAISEQYF.

This clonotype was seen more than once but under ten times. This sequence joins TRBV6-8 and TRBJ1-5; D remains unclear. Trimming cost V 4 bases and J 7 bases, with 11 bases left between them. Germline V gene data show CDR1 as MNHGY and CDR2 as SAAAGT. This CDR3 contains 13 residues. The CDR3 coding sequence is TGTGCCAGCAGTTCCATTCGATGGCAGCCCCAGCATTTT. Its protein is CASSSIRWQPQHF.

This clonotype was recorded only once. V is TRBV7-2 and J is TRBJ2-3; D may be TRBD2 (6 bases). Trimming took off 7 bases at V and 3 bases at J, with 17 bases between the two ends. CDR3 size: 15 residues. In germline, CDR1 is SGHTA, CDR2 FQGNSA. CDR3 loop: CASTFAGRSTDTQYF. The DNA for the CDR3 is TGTGCCAGCACTTTTGCGGGAAGGAGTACAGATACGCAGTATTTT.

The sample holds a few counts of this clonotype. The chain is built from TRBV6-8 and TRBJ2-1, with D perhaps matching TRBD1 (5 bases). Germline CDR1 is MNHGY and CDR2 is SAAAGT. The CDR3 extends over 12 amino acids. V lost 4 bases to trimming and J lost 6 bases, with 7 bases between them. CDR3 region: CASSFTGNEQFF. DNA of the CDR3: TGTGCCAGCAGTTTCACAGGCAATGAGCAGTTCTTC.

This clonotype was seen only a few times. The genes are TRBV6-2 or TRBV6-3 and TRBJ2-1; a weak D match, TRBD2 (6 bases). Germline V gene lookup returns CDR1 MNHEY and CDR2 SVGEGT. Trimming shortened V by 2 bases and J by 0 bases, and 8 bases separated the two germline ends. The CDR3 covers 15 residues. CDR3 sequence: CASSYLTSSYNEQFF. CDR3 sequence (DNA): TGTGCCAGCAGTTACCTGACTAGCTCCTACAATGAGCAGTTCTTC.

This clonotype was recorded a few times. It may be a read error: a sequence one base away is much more abundant. The gene calls are TRBV6-1 and TRBJ1-2, with a weak D call TRBD1 (6 bases). Germline V gene sequence: CDR1 MNHNS, CDR2 SASEGT. CDR3 length: 12 residues. Trimming stripped 5 bases from V and 6 bases from J, with 10 bases between. In nucleotides, the CDR3 is TGTGCCAGCAGTTATGGACAGCATGGCTACACCTTC. It yields the protein CASSYGQHGYTF.

The chain recombines TRBV7-6 with TRBJ2-3; 9 positions match TRBD2. Losses at the gene ends were 6 bases for V and 2 bases for J; bases not matched to a gene: 6. The CDR3 has 15 residues. Germline CDR1 is SGHVS and CDR2 is FNYEAQ. DNA for the CDR3: TGTGCCAGCAGTGCCCGACTAGCGGACACAGATACGCAGTATTTT. It is translated as CASSARLADTDTQYF.

The CDR3 nucleotides read TGTGCCAGCAGCGGGGGGGGCACAGATACGCAGTATTTT. It encodes CASSGGGTDTQYF. The gene calls are TRBV7-9 and TRBJ2-3, with 7 bases fitting TRBD2. The J segment lost 1 base and the V segment lost 5 bases, leaving 0 bases of the junction unmatched. This CDR3 spans 13 amino acids. CDR1 is SEHNR, CDR2 FQNEAQ, per germline (reference sequence).

The rearrangement uses TRBV29-1 and TRBJ1-2; weak D call: TRBD1 (5 bases). With 3 bases removed from V and 2 bases from J, the gap between germline ends came to 10 bases. Germline V CDR1 and CDR2: SQVTM, ANQGSEA. There are 13 residues in the CDR3. DNA for the CDR3: TGCAGCGTTGATCAGGGTTTCAACTATGGCTACACCTTC. It yields the protein CSVDQGFNYGYTF.

The chain has TRBV27 and TRBJ1-6; perhaps TRBD1 as D (5 bases). The CDR3 contains 15 residues. The germline gives CDR1 MNHEY, CDR2 SMNVEV (reference sequence). Trimming removed 0 bases from V and 10 bases from J, with 13 bases in between. CDR3 in DNA: TGTGCCAGCAGTTTATCCCGGACTGGGGGATCACCCCTCCACTTT. It yields the protein CASSLSRTGGSPLHF.

This clonotype has only a few counts. This chain connects TRBV4-1 to TRBJ2-7; the D call may be TRBD1 or TRBD2 (5 bases each). This CDR3 contains 13 residues. Germline-derived CDR1 and CDR2 are MGHRA and YSYEKL. With 3 bases removed from V and 3 bases from J, the gap between germline ends came to 9 bases. As DNA, the CDR3 is TGCGCCAGCAGCCATGGGACCTACTACGAGCAGTACTTC. Protein sequence: CASSHGTYYEQYF.

This clonotype was counted between two and nine times. The chain is built from TRBV9 and TRBJ2-3; D may be TRBD2 (6 bases). Per germline, CDR1 SGDLS and CDR2 YYNGEE. Trimming pared 2 bases from V and 2 bases from J, leaving 18 bases between. CDR3 length: 17 residues. For the CDR3, the DNA is TGTGCCAGCAGCGTCAGTTTCGGGGGACGAACCACAGATACGCAGTATTTT. Its translation: CASSVSFGGRTTDTQYF.

This clonotype was detected only a few times. This chain links TRBV2 with TRBJ1-1; D unresolved. CDR1 and CDR2 from the germline V gene are SNHLY and FYNNEI. The CDR3 has 11 amino acids. V was pared by 7 bases and J by 7 bases, with 10 bases between. CDR3 sequence reads: CASTRVGEAFF. The DNA of the CDR3 is TGTGCCAGCACCCGGGTTGGTGAAGCTTTCTTT. Full variable domain (missing parts from reference TRBV2 and TRBJ1-1): EPEVTQTPSHQVTQMGQEVILRCVPISNHLYFYWYRQILGQKVEFLVSFYNNEISEKSEIFDDQFSVERPDGSNFTLKIRSTKLEDSAMYFCASTRVGEAFFGQGTRLTVV.

This clonotype turned up a few times. The chain couples TRBV7-6 to TRBJ1-1; 7 nucleotides align to TRBD1. V was pared by 1 base and J by 7 bases, with 3 bases of the junction left unmatched. The CDR3 runs to 13 residues. In germline, CDR1 is SGHVS, CDR2 FNYEAQ. The CDR3 nucleotides read TGTGCCAGCAGCTTAGAGGGGGCTAATGAAGCTTTCTTT. Amino acid sequence: CASSLEGANEAFF.

This clonotype was observed a few times. The chain uses TRBV12-3 or TRBV12-4 and TRBJ2-5, with 7 bases identical to TRBD1. CDR3 size: 15 residues. V lost 5 bases, J lost 2 bases, and 8 bases stayed unmatched. The CDR3 region is CASSKPGQQQETQYF. CDR3 DNA sequence: TGTGCCAGCAGTAAACCGGGACAGCAACAAGAGACCCAGTACTTC.

V and J are TRBV7-3 and TRBJ2-3; D uncertain. In germline, CDR1 is SGHTA, CDR2 FQGTGA. This CDR3 comprises 14 residues. Trimming stripped 6 bases from V and 4 bases from J, with 14 bases between. Here the CDR3 DNA reads TGTGCCAGCAGGCCTTTGACCCGGGCAGATACGCAGTATTTT. Translation: CASRPLTRADTQYF.

In this sample, this clonotype turned up a few times. This rearrangement joins TRBV13 to TRBJ2-1, with D uncertain. From germline, CDR1 is PRHDT and CDR2 FYEKMQ (reference sequence). The CDR3 consists of 14 residues. Trimming left V 9 bases short and J 0 bases short, with 12 bases between. CDR3 nucleotides: TGTGCCAGTAGACCGTGGAGCTCCTACAATGAGCAGTTCTTC. This translates into CASRPWSSYNEQFF.

This clonotype showed up just a few times. The J gene is TRBJ2-4, the V gene TRBV7-2; no clear D. The CDR3 extends over 11 amino acids. The germline V gene encodes CDR1 SGHTA and CDR2 FQGNSA. V lost 4 bases to trimming and J lost 6 bases, with 4 bases between them. CDR3 in DNA: TGTGCCAGCAGCTCCGGAAACATTCAGTACTTC. Translating it yields CASSSGNIQYF.

The chain combines TRBV15 with TRBJ2-2; 7 nucleotides align to TRBD2. Germline CDR1 reads LNHNV; CDR2 reads YYDKDF (reference sequence). There are 15 residues in the CDR3. Trimming at V came to 4 bases and at J to 3 bases, leaving 5 bases not matched to a gene. CDR3 DNA sequence: TGTGCCACCAGCACTGGGGGGGAGTACACCGGGGAGCTGTTTTTT. Residues: CATSTGGEYTGELFF.

The chain combines TRBV10-3 with TRBJ2-7, with 8 bases that match TRBD2. CDR1 is ENHRY, CDR2 SYGVKD, per germline. The V gene end was trimmed by 4 bases and the J gene end by 5 bases; junction bases not matched to a gene: 10. CDR3 length: 15 residues. The CDR3 loop is CAISGSGRVSNEQYF. The CDR3 nucleotides read TGTGCCATCAGTGGGAGCGGGAGAGTAAGTAACGAGCAGTACTTC.

V gene TRBV19 combines with J gene TRBJ2-1, with unresolved D. Germline CDR1 LNHDA, CDR2 SQIVND (reference sequence). The V gene lost 2 bases and the J gene lost 5 bases, with 7 bases spanning the gap. This CDR3 region has 13 residues. CDR3 in amino acids: CASSINGNNEQFF. Here the CDR3 DNA reads TGTGCCAGTAGTATAAATGGAAACAATGAGCAGTTCTTC.

This clonotype was recorded a few times. This rearrangement joins TRBV19 to TRBJ1-1, with a possible D match to TRBD1 (5 bases). Looked up from germline, CDR1 is LNHDA and CDR2 is SQIVND (reference sequence). There are 14 residues in the CDR3. Trimming cost V 0 bases and J 3 bases, with 8 bases left between them. This CDR3 is CASSIEGGHTEAFF. Written as DNA, the CDR3 is TGTGCCAGTAGTATAGAGGGGGGACACACTGAAGCTTTCTTT. The whole variable domain, remainder taken from reference TRBV19 and TRBJ1-1, is DGGITQSPKYLFRKEGQNVTLSCEQNLNHDAMYWYRQDPGQGLRLIYYSQIVNDFQKGDIAEGYSVSREKKESFPLTVTSAQKNPTAFYLCASSIEGGHTEAFFGQGTRLTVV.

This chain connects TRBV7-2 to TRBJ2-3; no clear D gene. Germline-derived CDR1 and CDR2 are SGHTA and FQGNSA. V was clipped by 1 base and J by 0 bases, with 11 bases between them. CDR3 length: 16 amino acids. CDR3 sequence (DNA): TGTGCCAGCAGCTTAGTGGCAGCCCGAAGCACAGATACGCAGTATTTT. Residues: CASSLVAARSTDTQYF.